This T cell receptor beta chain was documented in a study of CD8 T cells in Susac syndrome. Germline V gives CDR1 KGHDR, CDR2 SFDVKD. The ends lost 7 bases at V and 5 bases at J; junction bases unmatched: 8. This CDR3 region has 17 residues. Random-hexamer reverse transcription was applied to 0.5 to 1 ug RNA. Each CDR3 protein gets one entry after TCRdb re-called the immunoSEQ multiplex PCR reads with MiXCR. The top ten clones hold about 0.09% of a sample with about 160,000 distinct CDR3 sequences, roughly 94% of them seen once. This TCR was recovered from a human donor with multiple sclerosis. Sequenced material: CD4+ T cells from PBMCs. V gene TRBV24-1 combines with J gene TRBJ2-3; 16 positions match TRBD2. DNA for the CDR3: TGTGCCACCAGCGAAGGGACTAGCGGGAGGGCCGTAGATACGCAGTATTTT. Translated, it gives CATSEGTSGRAVDTQYF.